This record concerns one T cell receptor (beta chain) sequence. Its antigen is not identified. The sample belongs to a study of CD8 T cells in Susac syndrome. Study observations and caveats: As the study acknowledged, the number of individuals who were part of its TCR sequencing and HLA analysis was relatively small.

An amount of RNA that ranged from roughly 0.5 to 1 ug was reverse transcribed with random hexamers. Amplification of TCR beta CDR3 was carried out by immunoSEQ multiplex PCR, which covered 54 Vbeta and 13 Jbeta segments. One entry per CDR3 protein results from TCRdb running MiXCR on the immunoSEQ multiplex PCR reads. The sample holds roughly 110,000 distinct CDR3 sequences, roughly 95% seen once. The CDR3 sequence is 13 residues long. Germline lookup yields CDR1 MGHRA and CDR2 YSYEKL. Trimming took off 4 bases at V and 3 bases at J, with 10 bases between the two ends. The specimen sequenced was CD8+ T cells from PBMCs. This receptor was identified in a human donor with Susac syndrome. The chain has TRBV4-1 and TRBJ2-7; D may be TRBD2 (6 bases). CDR3 sequence: CASSLNGGYEQYF. DNA for the CDR3: TGCGCCAGCAGCCTCAACGGGGGCTACGAGCAGTACTTC.